Detailed here is one T cell receptor (beta chain). What it binds is unknown. As the method of synthesis, 5'RACE template switching with UMIs yielded TCR beta cDNA. One entry per CDR3 protein, without DNA, is what TCRdb gives after re-calling the 5' RACE reads. This listing includes 350,000 to 450,000 distinct CDR3 sequences. This sample is part of a study of T cells expressing NK-cell markers. CDR1 and CDR2 from the germline V gene are LNHNV and YYDKDF (reference sequence). This CDR3 contains 18 residues. The study's findings and limits: Of the CD8+ T cells in six donors, roughly 1.0-7.0% belonged to dominant NKG2C+ clonotypes.

The chain links TRBV15 to TRBJ2-3; TCRdb reports TRBD2, a call that lacks DNA to check it against. The origin of this receptor is a man between 18 and 69 years old in good health. The sample taken for sequencing was blood T cells: a sorted CD56 or NKG2C T cell subset, CD4+ or CD8+ T cells, or bulk PBMC T cells (not recorded which). CDR3 in amino acids: CATSREAVHSTSTDTQYF.